This TCR beta chain was captured by sequencing in a study of T cells after yellow fever vaccination. Study-level findings and limits: A large majority of primary-vaccination clones showed up again after the booster (approximately 96% CD4, around 88% CD8).

This clonotype was detected ten times or more. The antigen remains unidentified. As TCR cDNA was made by 5'RACE template switching, a universal primer site and UMIs were added. TCRdb re-analysed the 5' RACE reads in MiXCR, keeping a single row per CDR3 protein. Counted here are 110,000 to 150,000 distinct CDR3 sequences, 6.6% occurring once; the ten biggest clones make up under 0.8%. Between the trimmed V and J ends, which lost 0 bases and 8 bases, there was a span of 8 bases. CDR1 and CDR2 (germline): SGHRS, YFSETQ. This CDR3 has 12 residues. The chain uses TRBV5-1 and TRBJ1-2; no firm D call. This material consisted of CD4+ T cells sorted from PBMCs, taken 10 days after the yellow fever booster vaccination. The clonotype was recovered from a man between 25 and 39 years old who received the YFV17D yellow fever vaccine. The CDR3 bases are TGCGCCAGCAGCTTGGAGGGTGGCGGCTACACCTTC. Translating it yields CASSLEGGGYTF.